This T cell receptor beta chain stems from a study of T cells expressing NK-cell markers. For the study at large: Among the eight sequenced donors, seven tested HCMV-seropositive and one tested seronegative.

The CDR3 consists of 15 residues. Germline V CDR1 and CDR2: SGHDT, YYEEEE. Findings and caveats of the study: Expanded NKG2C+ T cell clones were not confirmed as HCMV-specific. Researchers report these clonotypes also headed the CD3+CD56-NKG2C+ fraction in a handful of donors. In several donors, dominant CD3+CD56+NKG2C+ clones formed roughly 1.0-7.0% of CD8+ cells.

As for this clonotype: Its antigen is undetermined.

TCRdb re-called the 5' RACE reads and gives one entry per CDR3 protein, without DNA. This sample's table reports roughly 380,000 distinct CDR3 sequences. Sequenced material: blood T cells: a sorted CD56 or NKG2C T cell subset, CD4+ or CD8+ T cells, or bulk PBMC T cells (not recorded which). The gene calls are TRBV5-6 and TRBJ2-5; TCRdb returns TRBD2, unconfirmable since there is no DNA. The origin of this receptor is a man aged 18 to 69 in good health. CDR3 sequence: CASSVGTFLGETQYF.